These T cell receptor beta chains were read from a single sample in a study of T cell responses to AZD1222 COVID-19 vaccine. Some clones are missing from TCRdb's copy, which holds only in-frame ones; the method was immunoSEQ multiplex PCR. The sample includes some 170,000 clones, 94% of them seen just once. Here the sequenced sample was peripheral blood, taken 28 days after the second AZD1222 dose. Source of these receptors: an adult who received the AZD1222 COVID-19 vaccine. Each CDR3 is given with its conserved first and last residue. Fields, in order: D gene, J gene, clone size, V gene, CDR3 DNA, CDR3 protein. The D gene is left open where the match is weak. Rows may omit the clone size; those that give it use once, few, many or a size class.

d_gene: TRBD2
j_gene: TRBJ2-3
abundance: .
v_gene: TRBV13
CDR3nt: TGTGCCAGCAGCCGGCTAGCGGGAGGGCTGAGCACAGATACGCAGTATTTT
CDR3aa: CASSRLAGGLSTDTQYF

d_gene: .
j_gene: TRBJ1-5
abundance: once
v_gene: TRBV12-3/TRBV12-4
CDR3nt: TGTGCCAGCAGTTTGGGGTTGGGTCAGCCCCAGCATTTT
CDR3aa: CASSLGLGQPQHF

d_gene: .
j_gene: TRBJ2-2
abundance: .
v_gene: TRBV28
CDR3nt: TGTGCCAGCAGTTCAGGCGCCGGGGAGCTGTTTTTT
CDR3aa: CASSSGAGELFF

d_gene: TRBD2
j_gene: TRBJ2-1
abundance: .
v_gene: TRBV4-1
CDR3nt: TGCGCCAGCAGCCCCGCTTTGAAGAGGGTCGGTAGCGGGAGCTACAATGAGCAGTTCTTC
CDR3aa: CASSPALKRVGSGSYNEQFF

d_gene: .
j_gene: TRBJ2-7
abundance: .
v_gene: TRBV10-1
CDR3nt: TGCGCCAGCAGCTCGGGACGGCACTCCTACGAGCAGTACTTC
CDR3aa: CASSSGRHSYEQYF

d_gene: TRBD1
j_gene: TRBJ1-4
abundance: .
v_gene: TRBV28
CDR3nt: TGTGCCAGCAGCTTCCGGACAGGGAGAGGTGAAAAACTGTTTTTT
CDR3aa: CASSFRTGRGEKLFF

d_gene: TRBD2
j_gene: TRBJ2-1
abundance: .
v_gene: TRBV19
CDR3nt: TGTGCCAGTACCCCCTCCCGGACTAGCGGCATGTACAATGAGCAGTTCTTC
CDR3aa: CASTPSRTSGMYNEQFF

d_gene: .
j_gene: TRBJ1-2
abundance: .
v_gene: TRBV19
CDR3nt: TGTGCCAGTAGTTATGACTATGACGGTCGTGGCTACACCTTC
CDR3aa: CASSYDYDGRGYTF

d_gene: .
j_gene: TRBJ1-6
abundance: .
v_gene: TRBV6-6
CDR3nt: TGTGCCAGCAGTTTCCACAGGGAATTAAATTCACCCCTCCACTTT
CDR3aa: CASSFHRELNSPLHF

d_gene: .
j_gene: TRBJ1-1
abundance: .
v_gene: TRBV20-1
CDR3nt: TGCAGTGCTAGTCCGAGGGACCTTGAGGGCAGAGAAGCTTTCTTT
CDR3aa: CSASPRDLEGREAFF

d_gene: .
j_gene: TRBJ2-7
abundance: .
v_gene: TRBV9
CDR3nt: TGTGCCAGCAGCGTAGTAGCGGAGGCCTACGAGCAGTACTTC
CDR3aa: CASSVVAEAYEQYF

d_gene: .
j_gene: TRBJ2-1
abundance: .
v_gene: TRBV28
CDR3nt: TGTGCCAGCAGTCTGCCGACCGGGACTCCTGAGCAGTTCTTC
CDR3aa: CASSLPTGTPEQFF

d_gene: .
j_gene: TRBJ1-6
abundance: .
v_gene: TRBV30
CDR3nt: TGTGCCTGGAGTGTGGCCAGCCGCTCACCCCTCCACTTT
CDR3aa: CAWSVASRSPLHF

d_gene: TRBD1
j_gene: TRBJ1-2
abundance: .
v_gene: TRBV30
CDR3nt: TGTGCCTGGTCAACAGGGGTCAACAACTATGGCTACACCTTC
CDR3aa: CAWSTGVNNYGYTF

d_gene: .
j_gene: TRBJ1-2
abundance: .
v_gene: TRBV7-9
CDR3nt: TGTGCCAGCAGCTTAGAAACAGGATCTGGCTACACCTTC
CDR3aa: CASSLETGSGYTF

d_gene: TRBD1
j_gene: TRBJ2-7
abundance: once
v_gene: TRBV7-6
CDR3nt: TGTGCCAGCAGCTTAGCAGGGACAGGGTCACCTTACGAGCAGTACTTC
CDR3aa: CASSLAGTGSPYEQYF

d_gene: .
j_gene: TRBJ1-2
abundance: once
v_gene: TRBV28
CDR3nt: TGTGCCAGCAGTTTATTATTCAGGCCGAAAAGGGACTATGGCTACACCTTC
CDR3aa: CASSLLFRPKRDYGYTF

d_gene: .
j_gene: TRBJ1-1
abundance: .
v_gene: TRBV28
CDR3nt: TGTGCCAGCAAGTCGGGGGGCCCGACTGAAGCTTTCTTT
CDR3aa: CASKSGGPTEAFF

d_gene: TRBD1
j_gene: TRBJ2-7
abundance: .
v_gene: TRBV19
CDR3nt: TGTGCCAGTAGTAGGACAGGGGCCTACGAGCAGTACTTC
CDR3aa: CASSRTGAYEQYF

d_gene: .
j_gene: TRBJ1-2
abundance: few
v_gene: TRBV28
CDR3nt: TGTGCCAGCAGTCCCCCGGGCCAACGGGGCTACACCTTC
CDR3aa: CASSPPGQRGYTF

d_gene: .
j_gene: TRBJ1-4
abundance: .
v_gene: TRBV3-1/TRBV3-2
CDR3nt: TGTGCCAGCAGCGGCCGACAGGCGGGAAAACTGTTTTTT
CDR3aa: CASSGRQAGKLFF

d_gene: .
j_gene: TRBJ1-4
abundance: .
v_gene: TRBV7-2
CDR3nt: TGTGCCAGCAGCAGGCAACAGGGAGGGAATGAAAAACTGTTTTTT
CDR3aa: CASSRQQGGNEKLFF

d_gene: TRBD1
j_gene: TRBJ1-3
abundance: .
v_gene: TRBV19
CDR3nt: TGTGCCAGTAGTAGCCCCGGGACAGGGGGAAACACCATATATTTT
CDR3aa: CASSSPGTGGNTIYF

d_gene: .
j_gene: TRBJ2-5
abundance: .
v_gene: TRBV20-1
CDR3nt: TGCAGTGCTAGTCCTACGACTAAACAAGAGACCCAGTACTTC
CDR3aa: CSASPTTKQETQYF

d_gene: .
j_gene: TRBJ2-2
abundance: .
v_gene: TRBV9
CDR3nt: TGTGCCAGCAGCGTCTCAGGAGGGCCCGGGGAGCTGTTTTTT
CDR3aa: CASSVSGGPGELFF

d_gene: .
j_gene: TRBJ2-1
abundance: .
v_gene: TRBV2
CDR3nt: TGTGCCAGCAGATCTAGCCGTTACAATGAGCAGTTCTTC
CDR3aa: CASRSSRYNEQFF

d_gene: .
j_gene: TRBJ2-7
abundance: .
v_gene: TRBV6-2/TRBV6-3
CDR3nt: TGTGCCAGCAGTTATGGGTCCCCCGGCTCCTACGAGCAGTACTTC
CDR3aa: CASSYGSPGSYEQYF

d_gene: .
j_gene: TRBJ1-6
abundance: .
v_gene: TRBV10-1
CDR3nt: TGCGCCAGCAGTGAGAACGGGGGGGGGACTCAACCCCATTCACCCCTCCACTTT
CDR3aa: CASSENGGGTQPHSPLHF

d_gene: .
j_gene: TRBJ1-2
abundance: .
v_gene: TRBV7-9
CDR3nt: TGTGCCAGCACCCTTCCCACCCACTATGGCTACACCTTC
CDR3aa: CASTLPTHYGYTF

d_gene: .
j_gene: TRBJ1-2
abundance: .
v_gene: TRBV11-2
CDR3nt: TGTGCCAGCAGCGGTTACGGAGTATATGAGGACTATGGCTACACCTTC
CDR3aa: CASSGYGVYEDYGYTF

d_gene: .
j_gene: TRBJ1-1
abundance: .
v_gene: TRBV28
CDR3nt: TGTGCCAGCAGTTTGGACAGAGAAGCTTTCTTT
CDR3aa: CASSLDREAFF

d_gene: TRBD2
j_gene: TRBJ2-7
abundance: .
v_gene: TRBV28
CDR3nt: TGTGCCAGCAGTGGCGGACTAGCGGGATATTACGAGCAGTACTTC
CDR3aa: CASSGGLAGYYEQYF

d_gene: .
j_gene: TRBJ2-5
abundance: .
v_gene: TRBV3-1/TRBV3-2
CDR3nt: TGTGCCAGCAGCCAAGTTCTTGGCGCAAGCGGCCAGGGAGAGACCCAGTACTTC
CDR3aa: CASSQVLGASGQGETQYF

d_gene: .
j_gene: TRBJ2-7
abundance: .
v_gene: TRBV11-3
CDR3nt: TGTGCCAGCAGCTCCGGGGAGACCTACGAGCAGTACTTC
CDR3aa: CASSSGETYEQYF

d_gene: .
j_gene: TRBJ1-2
abundance: .
v_gene: TRBV7-2
CDR3nt: TGTGCCAGCAGCAACCCGGGGAGTACCTATGGCTACACCTTC
CDR3aa: CASSNPGSTYGYTF

d_gene: .
j_gene: TRBJ1-5
abundance: .
v_gene: TRBV28
CDR3nt: TGTGCCAGCAGTTTATCGAGGTGGGGGTCTGGGAATCAGCCCCAGCATTTT
CDR3aa: CASSLSRWGSGNQPQHF

d_gene: TRBD1
j_gene: TRBJ1-1
abundance: .
v_gene: TRBV29-1
CDR3nt: TGCAGCGTTGGGACAGGCTATGAAGCTTTCTTT
CDR3aa: CSVGTGYEAFF

d_gene: .
j_gene: TRBJ2-1
abundance: .
v_gene: TRBV20-1
CDR3nt: TGCAGTGCTAGACGTGGGACTTTGCAGTTCTTC
CDR3aa: CSARRGTLQFF

d_gene: .
j_gene: TRBJ1-2
abundance: .
v_gene: TRBV18
CDR3nt: TGTGCCAGCTCACTTATCGAGGTGTGGCAGCAAGCCTTAGGCTACACCTTC
CDR3aa: CASSLIEVWQQALGYTF

d_gene: TRBD2
j_gene: TRBJ2-1
abundance: once
v_gene: TRBV19
CDR3nt: TGTGCCAGTAGCGGGACTAGCAAGTTCTTC
CDR3aa: CASSGTSKFF

d_gene: .
j_gene: TRBJ1-5
abundance: .
v_gene: TRBV4-3
CDR3nt: TGCGCCAGCAGCCCAGAGGTCTTAGGGGGCAATCAGCCCCAGCATTTT
CDR3aa: CASSPEVLGGNQPQHF

d_gene: .
j_gene: TRBJ2-7
abundance: .
v_gene: TRBV6-1
CDR3nt: TGTGCCAGCAGTGAGGCTAATAGCGGCTCCTACGAGCAGTACTTC
CDR3aa: CASSEANSGSYEQYF

d_gene: .
j_gene: TRBJ1-2
abundance: .
v_gene: TRBV5-4
CDR3nt: TGTGCCAGCAGAGTGGGAGGGTGGGATAATGGCTACACCTTC
CDR3aa: CASRVGGWDNGYTF

d_gene: .
j_gene: TRBJ1-3
abundance: .
v_gene: TRBV7-3
CDR3nt: TGTGCCAGCAGCCGCCAGTCCGGAAACACCATATATTTT
CDR3aa: CASSRQSGNTIYF

d_gene: .
j_gene: TRBJ2-7
abundance: .
v_gene: TRBV29-1
CDR3nt: TGCAGCGTTGAAACTGGCTCCTACGAGCAGTACTTC
CDR3aa: CSVETGSYEQYF

d_gene: .
j_gene: TRBJ1-2
abundance: .
v_gene: TRBV28
CDR3nt: TGTGCCAGCAGTCCCCGGGTTGGATATGGCTACACCTTC
CDR3aa: CASSPRVGYGYTF

d_gene: .
j_gene: TRBJ1-2
abundance: .
v_gene: TRBV29-1
CDR3nt: TGCAGCGTTGAACCCCCCAGCAACTATGGCTACACCTTC
CDR3aa: CSVEPPSNYGYTF

d_gene: TRBD1
j_gene: TRBJ2-4
abundance: .
v_gene: TRBV3-1/TRBV3-2
CDR3nt: TGTGCCAGCAGCCCCTGGGACAGGAAAAACATTCAGTACTTC
CDR3aa: CASSPWDRKNIQYF

d_gene: .
j_gene: TRBJ1-1
abundance: .
v_gene: TRBV18
CDR3nt: TGTGCCAGCTCACGCACAAGTGAAGCTTTCTTT
CDR3aa: CASSRTSEAFF

d_gene: TRBD1
j_gene: TRBJ2-5
abundance: .
v_gene: TRBV6-5
CDR3nt: TGTGCCAGCATCCGGGACAGATGGTACCAAGAGACCCAGTACTTC
CDR3aa: CASIRDRWYQETQYF

d_gene: .
j_gene: TRBJ1-4
abundance: once
v_gene: TRBV6-5
CDR3nt: TGTGCCAGCAGTTACACCTATCCTGGAGCTAATGAAAAACTGTTTTTT
CDR3aa: CASSYTYPGANEKLFF

d_gene: TRBD2
j_gene: TRBJ2-7
abundance: .
v_gene: TRBV7-8
CDR3nt: TGTGCCAGCACCCGGACTAGCGAACCTCCGGGTATGATGCAGTACTTC
CDR3aa: CASTRTSEPPGMMQYF

d_gene: TRBD1
j_gene: TRBJ1-2
abundance: .
v_gene: TRBV9
CDR3nt: TGTGCCAGCAGCGTAGCTCTGTCGACAGGGCCTACTGTAACCTTC
CDR3aa: CASSVALSTGPTVTF

d_gene: .
j_gene: TRBJ1-5
abundance: .
v_gene: TRBV27
CDR3nt: TGTGCCAGCAGTTTCAATAGCAATCAGCCCCAGCATTTT
CDR3aa: CASSFNSNQPQHF

d_gene: TRBD2
j_gene: TRBJ2-2
abundance: .
v_gene: TRBV27
CDR3nt: TGTGCCAGCAGTTCCGGGACTAGCGGGATGGGGGGACAGGGAGCCGGGGAGCTGTTTTTT
CDR3aa: CASSSGTSGMGGQGAGELFF